This T cell receptor (beta chain) is drawn from a study of post-analysis software for immune sequencing data. On the study more broadly: Included among the disease courses, which were recorded for the cohort, were relapsing-remitting, secondary progressive and progressive-relapsing multiple sclerosis. Findings of the study overall: There were four or five TRBV segments more frequent in patients than controls, and TRBV5-6, TRBV5-1 and TRBV20-1 were among them. Controls showed significantly higher normalized Chao1 diversity than did multiple sclerosis patients. Batch-matched samples strongly co-clustered by F measure.

About this clonotype itself: Its antigen remains unknown.

Libraries were made from TCR beta cDNA, and they carried unique molecular identifiers. There were about 0.85 to 11 million T cells, and 510,000 or so cDNA molecules came from them. TCRdb re-called the PCR reads through MiXCR, storing one row per CDR3 protein. The sample lists hundreds of thousands of distinct CDR3 sequences, just under 30% occurring once. The CDR3 consists of 13 residues. Between the trimmed V and J ends, which lost 8 bases and 2 bases, there was a span of 13 bases. Germline V gene lookup returns CDR1 MNHEY and CDR2 SVGAGI. The chain has TRBV6-5 and TRBJ2-7; D could derive from TRBD1 or TRBD2 (6 bases each). Material: blood. The sequence was collected from a girl between 10 and 17 years old with multiple sclerosis. The CDR3 DNA reads TGTGCCAGCGGGTCGGGGGCTCCCTACGAGCAGTACTTC. Its translation is CASGSGAPYEQYF.